This TCR beta chain is from a study of shared clonotypes between healthy human individuals. Germline V lookup: CDR1 SGHKS, CDR2 YYEKEE (reference sequence). V lost 5 bases to trimming and J lost 1 base, with 6 bases between them. The CDR3 runs 13 residues. In the authors' methods: Junction-only sequences produced by ImmunoSEQ had no quality scores, so filtering differed. Profiled with immunoSEQ multiplex PCR; TCRdb holds only in-frame clones, not every one. The V and J calls and clone size come from that table; D and trimming were worked out from the DNA. The profile shows around 1.9 million clones, about 94% of them singletons. The naive CD8 fraction comprised CD45RO-negative cells positively selected for CCR7 and excluded terminally differentiated effector memory CD45RA+ cells.

The TCR comes from a man between 18 and 29 years old in good health. Some clones in this sample may be carry-over from other donors' samples. Sequencing input: naive CD8+ T cells from PBMCs. The gene calls are TRBV5-5 and TRBJ2-2; D perhaps matches TRBD1 (5 bases). The chain's CDR3 is CASRQENTGELFF. For the CDR3, the DNA is TGTGCCAGCAGACAGGAGAACACCGGGGAGCTGTTTTTT.